A single sample is the source of the 22 T cell receptor beta chains below, sequenced in a study of beta chain features in type 1 diabetes. Sequenced material consisted of expressed TCRB transcripts (all of the isolated RNA was reverse transcribed). TCRdb's copy holds only in-frame clones and misses some; the assay was immunoSEQ multiplex PCR. The sample records a few hundred thousand clones, less than 15% being singletons. The sequencing input was central memory CD4+ T cells from blood. The receptors come from a man younger than 45 in good health.

This CDR3 is CASSEGYLAFF. In DNA form, the CDR3 reads TGTGCCAGCAGTGAAGGATACTTGGCTTTCTTT. The chain is built from TRBV6-5 and TRBJ1-1; D remains ambiguous. Deletions cut 5 bases from V and 11 bases from J, with 12 bases between. Per the germline V gene, CDR1 is MNHEY and CDR2 is SVGAGI. This CDR3 is 11 amino acids long.

Here the CDR3 DNA reads TGTGCCAGCAATAAAGACACAGATACGCAGTATTTT. This sequence encodes CASNKDTDTQYF. The V call is TRBV2, the J call TRBJ2-3, with D hard to call. The V gene lost 7 bases and the J gene lost 2 bases, with 7 bases spanning the gap. Germline V gene data show CDR1 as SNHLY and CDR2 as FYNNEI. The CDR3 spans 12 residues. Combining the CDR3 with reference TRBV2 and TRBJ2-3 gives the whole variable domain EPEVTQTPSHQVTQMGQEVILRCVPISNHLYFYWYRQILGQKVEFLVSFYNNEISEKSEIFDDQFSVERPDGSNFTLKIRSTKLEDSAMYFCASNKDTDTQYFGPGTRLTVL.

This clone was seen a few times. The chain links TRBV7-6 to TRBJ2-2; no definite D call. V lost 1 base and J lost 1, with 7 bases in between. Germline assignment: CDR1 SGHVS and CDR2 FNYEAQ. The CDR3 consists of 15 residues. CDR3 nucleotides: TGTGCCAGCAGCTTAGGGGTCGGGAACACCGGGGAGCTGTTTTTT. This sequence encodes CASSLGVGNTGELFF.

This chain connects TRBV6-5 to TRBJ1-2; the D gene is possibly TRBD1 (5 bases). V lost 4 bases and J lost 6, with 15 bases in between. This CDR3 spans 14 amino acids. Per germline, CDR1 MNHEY and CDR2 SVGAGI. This chain's CDR3 is CASSSPGRGHGYTF. The CDR3 bases are TGTGCCAGCAGTTCCCCGGGGCGGGGCCATGGCTACACCTTC.

The rearrangement links TRBV5-4 to TRBJ2-5; TRBD1 matches 9 bases. Trimming removed 1 base from V and 5 bases from J; junction bases left unmatched: 6. Germline loops: CDR1 SGHNT, CDR2 YYREEE (reference sequence). The CDR3 is 15 residues long. This CDR3 is CASSLTGGAKETQYF. The DNA of the CDR3 is TGTGCCAGCAGCTTGACAGGGGGCGCGAAGGAGACCCAGTACTTC. Looking up the rest from reference TRBV5-4 and TRBJ2-5 gives the full variable domain: ETGVTQSPTHLIKTRGQQVTLRCSSQSGHNTVSWYQQALGQGPQFIFQYYREEENGRGNFPPRFSGLQFPNYSSELNVNALELDDSALYLCASSLTGGAKETQYFGPGTRLLVL.

The V call is TRBV2, the J call TRBJ1-4; tentatively, D is TRBD1 (6 bases). Deletions cut 4 bases from V and 8 bases from J, with 14 bases between. Germline V gives CDR1 SNHLY, CDR2 FYNNEI. The CDR3 totals 14 residues. CDR3 region: CASSGGGSGEKLFF. The CDR3 DNA is TGTGCCAGCAGTGGAGGGGGTTCCGGAGAAAAACTGTTTTTT.

This clone was seen only a few times. CDR3 DNA sequence: TGTGCCAGCAGCCAAGATCTGGCGAACACCGGGGAGCTGTTTTTT. Translating gives CASSQDLANTGELFF. This chain links TRBV4-2 with TRBJ2-2; D is ambiguous. This CDR3 spans 15 amino acids. Germline V lookup: CDR1 LGHNA, CDR2 YNFKEQ. The germline V and J ends were trimmed by 0 bases and 0 bases, with 5 bases remaining between them.

The chain is built from TRBV9 and TRBJ2-4, with TRBD2 identical over 7 bases. J gave up 8 bases and V 0 bases, and 5 bases lay outside the gene matches. The CDR3 covers 14 residues. Looked up from germline, CDR1 is SGDLS and CDR2 is YYNGEE. CDR3 loop: CASSVDAGRDIQYF. The CDR3 bases are TGTGCCAGCAGCGTAGATGCAGGGAGGGACATTCAGTACTTC.

The V call is TRBV7-9, the J call TRBJ2-2; D assignment may be TRBD1 or TRBD2 (5 bases each). With 11 bases removed from V and 6 bases from J, the gap between germline ends came to 13 bases. CDR3 length equals 12 residues. Germline CDR1 reads SEHNR; CDR2 reads FQNEAQ (reference sequence). The chain's CDR3 is CAGGRVPGELFF. DNA of the CDR3: TGTGCCGGGGGTAGAGTACCCGGGGAGCTGTTTTTT.

This chain connects TRBV6-6 to TRBJ1-1; D uncertain. The CDR3 consists of 13 residues. Per germline, CDR1 MNHNY and CDR2 SVGAGI (reference sequence). Trimming stripped 7 bases from V and 3 bases from J, with 12 bases between. The CDR3 here is CASTDGRHTEAFF. CDR3 bases: TGTGCCAGCACCGACGGACGGCACACTGAAGCTTTCTTT.

The V call is TRBV29-1, the J call TRBJ2-7, with D perhaps being TRBD1 or TRBD2 (5 bases each). V lost 7 bases to trimming and J lost 3 bases, with 16 bases between them. The CDR3 is 13 amino acids. Germline V lookup: CDR1 SQVTM, CDR2 ANQGSEA. The CDR3 reads CSARDGHLYEQYF. The CDR3 coding sequence is TGCAGCGCAAGGGACGGTCACCTCTACGAGCAGTACTTC.

There are a few counts of this clone. Distinct nucleotide sequences in the sample also encode this CDR3. This chain connects TRBV5-4 to TRBJ2-3; weak D call: TRBD1 (6 bases). V lost 0 bases and J 0 bases, leaving 11 bases between the germline ends. CDR1 is SGHNT and CDR2 is YYREEE in the germline V gene (reference sequence). There are 16 residues in the CDR3. CDR3 in amino acids: CASSLGTEPSTDTQYF. CDR3 bases: TGTGCCAGCAGCTTGGGGACAGAACCGAGCACAGATACGCAGTATTTT.

This clone has just one count. The rearrangement joins TRBV19 to TRBJ2-1; the match to TRBD1 covers 7 bases. This CDR3 has 16 amino acids. The germline CDR1 and CDR2 sequences are LNHDA and SQIVND (reference sequence). V gave up 6 bases and J gave up 5 bases; unmatched junction bases: 13. CDR3 in amino acids: CASSLHRDRINNEQFF. The CDR3 nucleotides read TGTGCCAGTAGCCTACACCGGGACAGAATAAACAATGAGCAGTTCTTC. Looking up the rest from reference TRBV19 and TRBJ2-1 gives the full variable domain: DGGITQSPKYLFRKEGQNVTLSCEQNLNHDAMYWYRQDPGQGLRLIYYSQIVNDFQKGDIAEGYSVSREKKESFPLTVTSAQKNPTAFYLCASSLHRDRINNEQFFGPGTRLTVL.

This clone has more than one count but fewer than ten. The identical CDR3 is also encoded by other nucleotide sequences in the sample. J is TRBJ1-5 and V is TRBV19, with 7 positions matching TRBD1. Trimming cost V 9 bases and J 4 bases; bases outside gene matches: 6. Per the germline V gene, CDR1 is LNHDA and CDR2 is SQIVND (reference sequence). The CDR3 is made up of 13 amino acids. As DNA, the CDR3 is TGTGCCAGCGGGGACAGAACGAATCAGCCCCAGCATTTT. It yields the protein CASGDRTNQPQHF.

This chain connects TRBV19 to TRBJ1-3; D remains unclear. CDR1 is LNHDA, CDR2 SQIVND, per germline (reference sequence). This CDR3 contains 16 residues. Deletions cut 4 bases from V and 2 bases from J, with 15 bases between. DNA for the CDR3: TGTGCCAGTAGTACCACCCGCGTAGGGACTGGAAACACCATATATTTT. This gives the protein CASSTTRVGTGNTIYF. The full variable domain, completed using reference TRBV19 and TRBJ1-3, is DGGITQSPKYLFRKEGQNVTLSCEQNLNHDAMYWYRQDPGQGLRLIYYSQIVNDFQKGDIAEGYSVSREKKESFPLTVTSAQKNPTAFYLCASSTTRVGTGNTIYFGEGSWLTVV.

The sample holds a few counts of this clone. This chain links TRBV7-9 with TRBJ1-3; TRBD1 agrees at 7 bases. CDR3 size: 14 residues. CDR1 SEHNR and CDR2 FQNEAQ come from the germline V gene (reference sequence). Unmatched junction bases numbered 12, after V lost 11 bases and J lost 5 bases. The CDR3 DNA sequence: TGTGCCTCGTCCAGGTCGGGACAGCGAAACACCATATATTTT. This sequence encodes CASSRSGQRNTIYF. Complete variable domain (other parts from reference TRBV7-9 and TRBJ1-3): DTGVSQNPRHKITKRGQNVTFRCDPISEHNRLYWYRQTLGQGPEFLTYFQNEAQLEKSRLLSDRFSAERPKGSFSTLEIQRTEQGDSAMYLCASSRSGQRNTIYFGEGSWLTVV.

This clone has more than one count but fewer than ten. The genes are TRBV5-1 and TRBJ2-3; 14 bases align to TRBD2. Germline trimming cut 4 bases from V and 1 base from J; bases unmatched to any gene: 8. Germline CDR1 is SGHRS and CDR2 is YFSETQ. CDR3 length: 18 residues. The CDR3 DNA is TGCGCCAGCAGCCCCGGGACTAGCGGGAGAAGGGGCACAGATACGCAGTATTTT. Translating gives CASSPGTSGRRGTDTQYF.

This chain joins TRBV18 and TRBJ1-1; D call uncertain. With 3 bases removed from V and 1 base from J, the gap between germline ends came to 9 bases. Germline V CDR1 and CDR2: KGHSH, LQKENI. The CDR3 spans 14 residues. The CDR3 region is CASSPRTENTEAFF. CDR3 nucleotide sequence: TGTGCCAGCTCACCCCGGACGGAGAACACTGAAGCTTTCTTT.

This sequence joins TRBV19 and TRBJ1-2; the match to TRBD1 covers 8 bases. This CDR3 has 17 residues. Looked up from germline, CDR1 is LNHDA and CDR2 is SQIVND (reference sequence). V shed 5 bases and J 2 bases; nucleotides not matched to a gene: 13. CDR3 sequence (DNA): TGTGCCAGTAGTCAACCAGAGACAGGGGAAGGGAACTATGGCTACACCTTC. Residues: CASSQPETGEGNYGYTF.

The chain employs TRBV15 and TRBJ1-6, with 7 nucleotides matching TRBD1. V was pared by 1 base and J by 7 bases, with 4 bases of the junction left unmatched. Germline assignment: CDR1 LNHNV and CDR2 YYDKDF (reference sequence). CDR3 length: 15 residues. DNA of the CDR3: TGTGCCACCAGCAGAGCCAGGGGGAGCAATTCACCCCTCCACTTT. Translated: CATSRARGSNSPLHF.

At least ten counts were recorded for this clone. V and J are TRBV9 and TRBJ2-7; D uncertain. This CDR3 spans 13 amino acids. Germline CDR1 is SGDLS and CDR2 is YYNGEE. The ends were cut back, 1 base at V and 5 bases at J, with 10 bases in the middle. CDR3 nucleotide sequence: TGTGCCAGCAGCGTACAGATAACTGACGAGCAGTACTTC. It specifies CASSVQITDEQYF.

In its sample, this clone was seen many times. The same CDR3 can be traced to other DNA sequences in this sample. The chain has TRBV5-1 and TRBJ1-5; D is undetermined. Trimming pared 4 bases from V and 7 bases from J, leaving 12 bases between. The CDR3 runs to 13 residues. The germline gives CDR1 SGHRS, CDR2 YFSETQ. CDR3 nucleotide sequence: TGCGCCAGCAGCGAAGGGCCGGGACAGCCCCAGCATTTT. Translated, it gives CASSEGPGQPQHF.